This is a list of T cell receptor beta chains from one sample in a study of tumor-infiltrating lymphocytes in oesophageal squamous cell carcinoma. One entry per CDR3 protein results from TCRdb running MiXCR on the PCR reads. The sample lists fewer than 20,000 distinct CDR3 sequences, approximately 54% occurring once. Sequencing used esophageal tumor tissue. Receptors were obtained from a female donor with esophageal squamous cell carcinoma. CDR3s include the opening cysteine and the closing phenylalanine or tryptophan. A D gene is named only where the DNA matches it firmly. Clone size is stated in some rows and not others, as once, few, many or a class when expanded.

v_gene,len,abundance,d_gene,j_gene,CDR3nt,CDR3aa
TRBV20-1,13,many,TRBD2,TRBJ2-7,TGCAGTGCTAGTAGAGCGGGAGGCGAAGAGCAGTACTTC,CSASRAGGEEQYF
TRBV5-6,14,.,TRBD2,TRBJ2-1,TGTGCCAGCAGCTTTTCGGCGGGGGGCTACGAGCAGTTCTTC,CASSFSAGGYEQFF
TRBV5-1,15,many,.,TRBJ2-5,TGCGCCAGCAGCCTGGGGGGTAGCCTCCAAGAGACCCAGTACTTC,CASSLGGSLQETQYF
TRBV5-6,17,.,.,TRBJ2-1,TGTGCCAGCAGCGCTACCGGGGCCTCCGGGCGGATGAAAGAGCAGTTCTTC,CASSATGASGRMKEQFF
TRBV11-2,14,.,TRBD2,TRBJ2-1,TGTGCCAGCAGCCCACGGACTAGCTACAATGAGCAGTTCTTC,CASSPRTSYNEQFF
TRBV7-8,16,.,TRBD2,TRBJ2-7,TGTGCCAGCGGAACCCCTCGTACTAGCGGGGGGTACGAGCAGTACTTC,CASGTPRTSGGYEQYF
TRBV11-3,15,.,TRBD1,TRBJ2-7,TGTGCCAGCAGTCTAGGGGGGACAGGGGACCACGAGCAGTACTTC,CASSLGGTGDHEQYF
TRBV7-3,14,.,.,TRBJ2-3,TGTGCCAGCAGCCGACGGCACAGCACAGATACGCAGTATTTT,CASSRRHSTDTQYF
TRBV6-4,13,.,.,TRBJ2-1,TGTGCCAGCAGTGAAAGGGCCCACAATGAGCAGTTCTTC,CASSERAHNEQFF
TRBV27,15,many,.,TRBJ1-4,TGTGCCAGCAGGCCCCGGACACCGCTTAATGAAAAACTGTTTTTT,CASRPRTPLNEKLFF
TRBV7-2,15,few,TRBD1,TRBJ1-2,TGTGCCAGCAGCCCTTACCTAACAGGGGGAGGTGGCTACACCTTC,CASSPYLTGGGGYTF
TRBV10-2,15,.,TRBD2,TRBJ2-5,TGCGCCAGCAGTGAGTCGACTAGCGGGGCGGATGAGCAGTACTTC,CASSESTSGADEQYF
TRBV12-3/TRBV12-4,16,few,.,TRBJ2-3,TGTGCCAGCAGCACCAGACGGGGGGCGGGCACAGATACGCAGTATTTT,CASSTRRGAGTDTQYF
TRBV11-2,14,many,.,TRBJ2-6,TGTGCCAGCAGCTTATCCTCTGGGGCCAACGTCCTGACTTTC,CASSLSSGANVLTF
TRBV28,14,many,.,TRBJ2-1,TGTGCCAGCAGTTTACACGAGACAATAAGGCGCCCAATATTC,CASSLHETIRRPIF
TRBV7-3,18,.,.,TRBJ2-1,TGTGCCAGCAGCCCACACCTCACCGGGCCGAGCGCCTACAATGAGCAGTTCTTC,CASSPHLTGPSAYNEQFF
TRBV7-2,14,.,.,TRBJ2-1,TGTGCCAGCAGTCCTGACTCCACAGGCTACGAGCAGTTCTTC,CASSPDSTGYEQFF
TRBV7-2,14,few,.,TRBJ2-1,TGTGCCAGCAGCATTGGACTACATAACAATGAGCAGTTCTTC,CASSIGLHNNEQFF
TRBV7-9,24,.,.,TRBJ2-1,.,CASTNQTSMYLCASSSQGYNEQFF
TRBV7-2,12,.,.,TRBJ2-5,TGTGCCAGCAGCCCCGCCCGAGAGACCCAGTACTTC,CASSPARETQYF
TRBV7-2,15,.,TRBD2,TRBJ2-3,TGTGCCAGCAGCTCCCGACTAGCATTCACAGATACGCAGTATTTT,CASSSRLAFTDTQYF
TRBV6-1,14,.,.,TRBJ2-5,TGTGCCAGCACCCAACAGGGAGGAGGTGAGACCCAGTACTTC,CASTQQGGGETQYF
TRBV7-3,15,.,.,TRBJ2-7,TGTGCCAGCAGCTTCTTTCGGGAGTTCACCTACGAGCAGTACTTC,CASSFFREFTYEQYF
TRBV7-6,14,.,.,TRBJ2-4,TGTGCCAGCAGCTTAATGGGGGACAAAAACATTCAGTACTTC,CASSLMGDKNIQYF
TRBV7-3,16,.,.,TRBJ2-3,TGTGCCAGCAGCCGAACCGGACTGCTTGGCACAGATACGCAGTATTTT,CASSRTGLLGTDTQYF
TRBV10-2,14,.,TRBD2,TRBJ2-7,TGCGCCAGCAGTGAAAGGACTAGTCTGTACGAGCAGTACTTC,CASSERTSLYEQYF
TRBV7-4,13,.,.,TRBJ2-5,TGTGCCAGCTCCCGGCGTGCCGGGGAGACCCAGTACTTC,CASSRRAGETQYF
TRBV6-1,15,medium-sized,.,TRBJ2-7,TGTGCCAGCAGCCACGCGGGGGCCCGAAACTACGAGCAGTACTTC,CASSHAGARNYEQYF
TRBV12-3/TRBV12-4,14,.,TRBD2,TRBJ2-4,TGTGCCAGCAGTTTACGACTAGCGGGCCATGAGCAGTACTTC,CASSLRLAGHEQYF
TRBV24-1,15,.,TRBD1,TRBJ2-1,TGTGCCACCAGTGATTACCCCACAGGGGGCAATGAGCAGTTCTTC,CATSDYPTGGNEQFF
TRBV2,18,.,TRBD2,TRBJ2-1,TGTGCCAGCAGTGAAGGGACCATCTGGGCTAGCGGGAGTGATGAGCAGTTCTTC,CASSEGTIWASGSDEQFF
TRBV28,17,medium-sized,TRBD2,TRBJ2-1,TGTGCCAGCAGTTTATCCCTGACTAGCGGGGATTACAATGAGCAGTTCTTC,CASSLSLTSGDYNEQFF
TRBV6-5,17,.,.,TRBJ1-5,TGTGCCAGCAGCCTTGGGGGGGACTCCGGGCTGTTTCAGCCCCAGAATTTT,CASSLGGDSGLFQPQNF
TRBV19,14,many,.,TRBJ2-1,TGTGCCAGTAGTATAAGTGGGACGAACAATGAGCAGTTCTTC,CASSISGTNNEQFF
TRBV28,15,.,.,TRBJ1-2,TGTGCCAGCAGTTTGTGGCAGGGAATTAACTATGGCTACACCTTC,CASSLWQGINYGYTF
TRBV7-2,15,.,.,TRBJ2-3,TGTGCCAGCAGCTTACAGGCGGGGTTGGCAGATACGCAGTATTTT,CASSLQAGLADTQYF
TRBV10-3,13,.,TRBD2,TRBJ2-5,TGTGCCATCGGAAGCGGGATCCCAGAGACCCAGTACTTT,CAIGSGIPETQYF
TRBV7-6,16,.,TRBD2,TRBJ2-7,TGTGCCAGCAGCCCCGCCTCTAGCGGAACCTACAATGAGCAGTACTTC,CASSPASSGTYNEQYF
TRBV7-6,12,.,.,TRBJ2-1,TGTGCCAGCAGCTTAGGGGTGGATGAGCAGTTCTTC,CASSLGVDEQFF
TRBV12-3/TRBV12-4,13,.,.,TRBJ2-4,TGTGCCAGCAGTTTGGGTTCCTACAATGAGCAGTACTTC,CASSLGSYNEQYF